This T cell receptor (beta chain) was retrieved from a study of T cell changes during pregnancy in multiple sclerosis. Measured with immunoSEQ multiplex PCR; TCRdb has only the in-frame clones, and not every one. The sample shows under 65,000 clones, around nine tenths of them seen only once. The CDR3 extends over 13 amino acids. Germline CDR1 and CDR2: MNHEY and SVGAGI. V was cut by 0 bases and J by 4 bases, with 6 bases left in between. Specimen: peripheral blood, collected in the first trimester of pregnancy. This TCR was recovered from a female donor in good health, enrolled as a control in a pregnancy study. This chain joins TRBV6-5 and TRBJ1-2; no firm D call. The CDR3 protein is CASSYSPGYGYTF. CDR3 in DNA: TGTGCCAGCAGTTACTCGCCGGGCTATGGCTACACCTTC.